This entry lists 18 T cell receptor beta chains sequenced from one sample in a study of T and B cells in COVID-19 patients. Multiplex PCR with BIOMED2 TRB-A/B primer pools amplified TRB rearrangements. TCRdb ran MiXCR on the multiplex PCR reads and lists one entry per CDR3 protein. This repertoire shows some 14,000 distinct CDR3 sequences, under 30% found once; its top ten account for 7% to 7.5%. Blood genomic DNA input for TRB amplification was about 240-500 ng. The sequenced material came from blood. The receptors were gathered from a human donor who had recovered from COVID-19.

This clonotype is categorized as medium-sized. The chain combines TRBV27 with TRBJ2-1; weak D call: TRBD2 (7 bases). V lost 8 bases and J 0 bases, leaving 11 bases between the germline ends. Germline assignment: CDR1 MNHEY and CDR2 SMNVEV (reference sequence). The length of the CDR3 is 14 residues. The CDR3 region is CASGGARSYNEQFF. DNA of the CDR3: TGTGCCAGCGGGGGGGCCCGCTCCTACAATGAGCAGTTCTTC.

The V and J genes are TRBV14 and TRBJ2-3, with a weak D call TRBD1 (5 bases). This CDR3 contains 13 residues. Between the trimmed V and J ends, which lost 4 bases and 6 bases, there was a span of 11 bases. Germline V gene sequence: CDR1 SGHDN, CDR2 FVKESK. This CDR3 reads CASSRRVRDTQYF. For the CDR3, the DNA is TGTGCCAGCAGCCGCAGGGTCAGGGATACGCAGTATTTT.

This clonotype was detected only a few times. V is TRBV6-5 and J is TRBJ1-3; D is uncertain. V was clipped by 5 bases and J by 0 bases, with 17 bases between them. The CDR3 totals 17 residues. Germline lookup yields CDR1 MNHEY and CDR2 SVGAGI. The CDR3 sequence is CASSPSTSPSSGNTIYF. The CDR3 region has the DNA TGTGCCAGCAGTCCCTCAACGAGCCCGAGCTCTGGAAACACCATATATTTT.

This clonotype was detected ten times or more. This sequence joins TRBV5-4 and TRBJ2-2; D unclear. V shed 0 bases and J shed 6 bases, with 6 bases lying between them. The CDR3 runs 13 residues. CDR1 is SGHNT, CDR2 YYREEE, per germline (reference sequence). The CDR3 DNA reads as TGTGCCAGCAGCTTGGAGCCAGCCGGGGAGCTGTTTTTT. It yields the protein CASSLEPAGELFF.

This chain links TRBV19 with TRBJ2-1; 13 positions match TRBD2. The J segment lost 7 bases and the V segment lost 8 bases, leaving 17 bases of the junction unmatched. Germline CDR1 and CDR2: LNHDA and SQIVND (reference sequence). CDR3 length: 18 residues. The CDR3 region is CASGDSFLLAGGGNEQFF. The CDR3 DNA follows: TGTGCCAGTGGGGACAGTTTCCTACTAGCGGGAGGGGGGAATGAGCAGTTCTTC.

This clonotype was seen a few times. This chain connects TRBV6-2 or TRBV6-3 to TRBJ2-2; the D call may be TRBD1 or TRBD2 (6 bases each). Trimming took off 5 bases at V and 0 bases at J, with 10 bases between the two ends. The CDR3 is 15 residues long. Germline loops: CDR1 MNHEY, CDR2 SVGEGT. CDR3 protein: CASSAGHTNTGELFF. As DNA, the CDR3 is TGTGCCAGCAGTGCGGGACACACGAACACCGGGGAGCTGTTTTTT.

The rearrangement uses TRBV5-5 and TRBJ2-5; TRBD1 agrees at 10 bases. Germline CDR1 SGHKS, CDR2 YYEKEE (reference sequence). V lost 4 bases to trimming and J lost 7 bases; unmatched junction nucleotides: 13. The CDR3 covers 16 residues. The CDR3 bases are TGTGCCAGCAGCAGGTCCGGGACAGGGGCTTGGAGGACCCAGTACTTC. This encodes CASSRSGTGAWRTQYF.

The chain employs TRBV6-2 or TRBV6-3 and TRBJ1-1; unclear D gene. From germline, CDR1 is MNHEY and CDR2 SVGEGT. The V end lost 6 bases, the J end lost 7 bases, and 18 bases lay between the germline ends. The CDR3 is 14 amino acids. CDR3 nucleotide sequence: TGTGCCAGCAGCTTAAACAAGGCCGGCGGTGAAGCTTTCTTT. Translating gives CASSLNKAGGEAFF.

The DNA for the CDR3 is TGTGCCAGCAGTTACAGGGAAGCTTTCTTT. Its translation is CASSYREAFF. V and J are TRBV6-6 and TRBJ1-1; D not certain. V was cut by 2 bases and J by 8 bases, with 3 bases left in between. Germline-derived CDR1 and CDR2 are MNHNY and SVGAGI (reference sequence). The CDR3 totals 10 residues.

In this sample, this clonotype turned up a few times. The chain employs TRBV30 and TRBJ2-1; D perhaps matches TRBD2 (7 bases). V shed 5 bases and J shed 2 bases, with 10 bases lying between them. This CDR3 region has 13 residues. CDR1 and CDR2 from the germline V gene are GTSNPN and SVGIG (reference sequence). CDR3 nucleotides: TGTGCCTGGGGGGGGGGGCCCTACAATGAGCAGTTCTTC. Translating it yields CAWGGGPYNEQFF.

This chain uses TRBV18 with TRBJ1-1; D remains unclear. This CDR3 has 11 amino acids. Looked up from germline, CDR1 is KGHSH and CDR2 is LQKENI. V was cut by 6 bases and J by 5 bases, with 7 bases left in between. CDR3 sequence: CASSGGTEAFF. CDR3 sequence (DNA): TGTGCCAGCTCGGGAGGAACTGAAGCTTTCTTT.

The chain has TRBV15 and TRBJ2-1, with 8 nucleotides matching TRBD2. J gave up 5 bases and V 0 bases, and 9 bases lay outside the gene matches. The CDR3 contains 17 residues. The germline V gene encodes CDR1 LNHNV and CDR2 YYDKDF (reference sequence). The CDR3 region is CATSRELAGSLNNEQFF. As DNA, the CDR3 is TGTGCCACCAGCAGAGAGTTAGCGGGGAGTTTGAACAATGAGCAGTTCTTC.

The chain carries TRBV18 and TRBJ2-7; D assignment may be TRBD1 or TRBD2 (5 bases each). CDR1 KGHSH and CDR2 LQKENI come from the germline V gene. The V end lost 5 bases, the J end lost 10 bases, and 15 bases lay between the germline ends. CDR3 length: 12 residues. The CDR3, as DNA: TGTGCCAGCTCAGCAAGCGAGAGGGGTCAGTACTTC. This encodes CASSASERGQYF.

There are a few counts of this clonotype. The chain is built from TRBV12-3 or TRBV12-4 and TRBJ2-5, with 9 bases lining up with TRBD1. This CDR3 is 15 amino acids long. V was pared by 5 bases and J by 3 bases, with 7 bases of the junction left unmatched. The CDR3 spells CASSLLGQGKETQYF. The CDR3 nucleotides read TGTGCCAGCAGTCTCCTTGGACAGGGGAAAGAGACCCAGTACTTC.

This clonotype is medium-sized by share. V and J are TRBV30 and TRBJ2-2; 10 bases fit TRBD2. Trimming cost V 2 bases and J 6 bases; bases outside gene matches: 3. CDR3 length equals 14 residues. Germline CDR1 reads GTSNPN; CDR2 reads SVGIG (reference sequence). CDR3 amino acids: CAWSLLAGAGELFF. The CDR3 region has the DNA TGTGCCTGGAGTCTGCTAGCGGGAGCCGGGGAGCTGTTTTTT.

This clonotype was detected a few times. The genes are TRBV5-1 and TRBJ2-3; D is perhaps TRBD1 or TRBD2 (5 bases each). The CDR3 totals 13 residues. Germline V gene lookup returns CDR1 SGHRS and CDR2 YFSETQ. The ends were cut back, 4 bases at V and 3 bases at J, with 9 bases in the middle. CDR3 amino acids: CASSPGRTDTQYF. The DNA for the CDR3 is TGCGCCAGCAGCCCGGGACGTACAGATACGCAGTATTTT. Looking up the rest from reference TRBV5-1 and TRBJ2-3 gives the full variable domain: KAGVTQTPRYLIKTRGQQVTLSCSPISGHRSVSWYQQTPGQGLQFLFEYFSETQRNKGNFPGRFSGRQFSNSRSEMNVSTLELGDSALYLCASSPGRTDTQYFGPGTRLTVL.

This clonotype was counted many times. This chain connects TRBV5-5 to TRBJ2-7, with 8 bases that match TRBD1. After removal of 4 bases from V and 1 base from J, the junction contained 10 bases not matched to a gene. This CDR3 comprises 16 residues. The germline V gene has CDR1 SGHKS and CDR2 YYEKEE (reference sequence). The CDR3 DNA reads TGTGCCAGCAGCATGATTGGGGGGACAGGATCCTACGAGCAGTACTTC. As protein: CASSMIGGTGSYEQYF.

This clonotype was detected ten times or more. This chain connects TRBV6-5 to TRBJ2-1; D remains ambiguous. The CDR3 sequence is 15 residues long. From germline, CDR1 is MNHEY and CDR2 SVGAGI. V was cut by 6 bases and J by 0 bases, with 12 bases left in between. For the CDR3, the DNA is TGTGCCAGCAGACTGGACCACAGCTCCTACAATGAGCAGTTCTTC. Encoded protein: CASRLDHSSYNEQFF.